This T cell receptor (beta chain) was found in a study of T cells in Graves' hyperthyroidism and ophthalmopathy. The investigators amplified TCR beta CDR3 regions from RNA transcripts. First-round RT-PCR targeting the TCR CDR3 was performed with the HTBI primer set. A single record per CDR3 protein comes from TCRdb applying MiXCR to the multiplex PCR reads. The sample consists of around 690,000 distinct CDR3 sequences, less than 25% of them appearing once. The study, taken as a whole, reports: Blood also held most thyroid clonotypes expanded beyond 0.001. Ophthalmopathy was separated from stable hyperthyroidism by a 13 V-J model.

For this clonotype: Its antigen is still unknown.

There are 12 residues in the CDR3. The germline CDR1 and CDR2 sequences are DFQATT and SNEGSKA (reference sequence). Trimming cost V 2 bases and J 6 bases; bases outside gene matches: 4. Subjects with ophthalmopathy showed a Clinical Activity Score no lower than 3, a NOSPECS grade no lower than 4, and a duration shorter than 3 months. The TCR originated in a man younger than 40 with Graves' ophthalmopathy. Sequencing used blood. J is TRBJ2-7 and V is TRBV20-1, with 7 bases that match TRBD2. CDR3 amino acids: CSARLAVGEQYF. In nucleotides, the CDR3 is TGCAGTGCTAGACTAGCGGTAGGCGAGCAGTACTTC.